The clone carrying this T cell receptor beta chain is medium-sized. Its target is unknown. This entry belongs to a study of CD8 T cells in Susac syndrome. Turning to the study itself: Within the group of sequenced Susac syndrome patients, 5 or 6 had active disease and 8 or 9 were in remission.

Sequencing targeted TCR beta in blood CD8+ and CD4+ T cells. There are 17 residues in the CDR3. From germline, CDR1 is MNHEY and CDR2 SMNVEV (reference sequence). V lost 5 bases to trimming and J lost 0 bases, with 17 bases between them. Study-wide findings and caveats: Total CD8+ and CD8+ TEMRA repertoires contained sixteen and five Susac-specific public clones, respectively.

Random hexamers primed reverse transcription of about 0.5 to 1 ug RNA. TCR beta CDR3 was amplified by immunoSEQ covering 54 Vbeta and 13 Jbeta. TCRdb re-derived calls from the immunoSEQ multiplex PCR reads in MiXCR, one entry per CDR3 protein. Among about 81,000 distinct CDR3 sequences, about 93% were seen once, and the ten largest hold roughly 0.97%. This receptor was identified in a human donor with Susac syndrome. The chain couples TRBV27 to TRBJ2-1; possibly TRBD2 for D (5 bases). Source material: CD8+ T cells from PBMCs. The CDR3 spells CASSKTGSSSSYNEQFF. The CDR3, as DNA: TGTGCCAGCAGTAAAACGGGGAGTTCAAGCTCCTACAATGAGCAGTTCTTC.